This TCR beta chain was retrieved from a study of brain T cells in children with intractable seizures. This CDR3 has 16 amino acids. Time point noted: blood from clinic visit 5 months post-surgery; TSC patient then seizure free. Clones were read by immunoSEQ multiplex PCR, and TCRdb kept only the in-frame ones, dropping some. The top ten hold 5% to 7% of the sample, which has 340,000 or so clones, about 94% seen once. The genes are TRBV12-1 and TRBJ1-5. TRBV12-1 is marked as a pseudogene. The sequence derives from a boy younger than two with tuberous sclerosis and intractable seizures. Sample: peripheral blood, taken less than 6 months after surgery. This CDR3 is CASDTGEDYGNQPQHF. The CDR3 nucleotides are TGTGCCAGCGATACGGGGGAAGACTATGGCAATCAGCCCCAGCATTTT.